What follows are 9 T cell receptor beta chains derived from one specimen sequenced in a study of blood T cell repertoires in COVID-19. Some clones are missing from TCRdb's copy, which holds only in-frame ones; the method was immunoSEQ multiplex PCR. Here the sample spans 150,000 to 200,000 clones, approximately 85% being singletons. What was sequenced was peripheral blood. The origin of the receptors is an elderly man with COVID-19, enrolled during active disease.

The chain links TRBV15 to TRBJ1-5; D is unresolved. The CDR3 has 12 residues. Germline CDR1 LNHNV, CDR2 YYDKDF (reference sequence). The V and J ends lost 5 bases and 6 bases respectively, with 8 bases between them. The CDR3 loop is CATSSRSQPQHF. The DNA for the CDR3 is TGTGCCACCAGCTCGCGATCTCAGCCCCAGCATTTT.

The chain is built from TRBV20-1 and TRBJ1-1; D is undetermined. V gave up 3 bases and J gave up 6 bases, with 8 bases separating them. Germline loops: CDR1 DFQATT, CDR2 SNEGSKA (reference sequence). The CDR3 has 11 amino acids. The CDR3 DNA follows: TGCAGTGCTAGGTTAATGTCTGAAGCTTTCTTT. It translates to CSARLMSEAFF.

The V call is TRBV7-3, the J call TRBJ2-1; tentative D call: TRBD1 (6 bases). This CDR3 spans 13 amino acids. Trimming cost V 2 bases and J 6 bases, with 8 bases left between them. CDR1 and CDR2 from the germline V gene are SGHTA and FQGTGA. CDR3 amino acids: CASSLGGSNEQFF. The CDR3 nucleotides read TGTGCCAGCAGCTTAGGGGGCAGCAATGAGCAGTTCTTC.

V is TRBV11-3 and J is TRBJ2-5, with TRBD2 matching over 7 bases. CDR1 and CDR2 (germline): SGHNT, YENEEA. This CDR3 spans 15 amino acids. The ends lost 3 bases at V and 1 base at J; junction bases unmatched: 5. The CDR3 loop is CASSFQRGRQETQYF. Written as DNA, the CDR3 is TGTGCCAGCAGCTTTCAGCGGGGACGCCAAGAGACCCAGTACTTC.

The chain combines TRBV3-1 (or the pseudogene TRBV3-2) with TRBJ2-2; tentatively, D is TRBD2 (7 bases). Deletions cut 11 bases from V and 0 bases from J, with 13 bases between. CDR3 length: 14 residues. Germline CDR1 reads LGHDT; CDR2 reads YNNKEL (reference sequence). This CDR3 is CAGGGGPNTGELFF. Here the CDR3 DNA reads TGTGCCGGGGGCGGGGGACCGAACACCGGGGAGCTGTTTTTT.

This chain uses TRBV27 with TRBJ1-2; a possible D gene is TRBD1 (6 bases). This CDR3 has 13 residues. CDR1 MNHEY and CDR2 SMNVEV come from the germline V gene (reference sequence). V lost 8 bases to trimming and J lost 7 bases, with 17 bases between them. The CDR3 DNA is TGTGCCAGCGGGTTAGGGGGGGCGCGTGGCTACACCTTC. It codes for CASGLGGARGYTF.

CDR3 protein: CAISKGLAGAQETQYF. The CDR3 nucleotides read TGTGCCATCAGTAAGGGACTAGCGGGGGCCCAAGAGACCCAGTACTTC. V and J are TRBV10-3 and TRBJ2-5; 14 bases fit TRBD2. CDR3 length: 16 residues. Germline V gives CDR1 ENHRY, CDR2 SYGVKD. V lost 5 bases to trimming and J lost 1 base; unmatched junction nucleotides: 3.

Only one count was recorded for this clone. The chain joins TRBV4-1 to TRBJ1-3, with 7 bases that match TRBD1. Germline-derived CDR1 and CDR2 are MGHRA and YSYEKL. The CDR3 runs 15 residues. Germline trimming cut 0 bases from V and 2 bases from J; bases unmatched to any gene: 1. The CDR3 loop reads CASSQDGTAGNTIYF. CDR3 nucleotides: TGCGCCAGCAGCCAAGATGGGACAGCTGGAAACACCATATATTTT.

V gene TRBV6-5 combines with J gene TRBJ2-7; 7 nucleotides align to TRBD1. The germline gives CDR1 MNHEY, CDR2 SVGAGI. The CDR3 consists of 14 residues. The V and J ends lost 2 bases and 6 bases, in that order; junction bases with no gene match: 7. In nucleotides, the CDR3 is TGTGCCAGCAGTTACGGGGGCTCAGGGGGCGAGCAGTACTTC. This codes for CASSYGGSGGEQYF.